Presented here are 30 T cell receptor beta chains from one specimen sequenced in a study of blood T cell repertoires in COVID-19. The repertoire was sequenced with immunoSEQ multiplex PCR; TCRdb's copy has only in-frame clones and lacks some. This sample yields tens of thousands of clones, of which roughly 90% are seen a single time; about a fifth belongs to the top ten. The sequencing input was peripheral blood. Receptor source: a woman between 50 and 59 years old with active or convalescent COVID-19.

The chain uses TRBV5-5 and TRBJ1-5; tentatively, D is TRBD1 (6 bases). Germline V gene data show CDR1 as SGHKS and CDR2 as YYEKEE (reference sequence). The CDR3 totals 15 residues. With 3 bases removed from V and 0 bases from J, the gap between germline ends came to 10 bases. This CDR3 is CASSSTGYSNQPQHF. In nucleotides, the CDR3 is TGTGCCAGCAGCTCGACAGGTTATAGCAATCAGCCCCAGCATTTT.

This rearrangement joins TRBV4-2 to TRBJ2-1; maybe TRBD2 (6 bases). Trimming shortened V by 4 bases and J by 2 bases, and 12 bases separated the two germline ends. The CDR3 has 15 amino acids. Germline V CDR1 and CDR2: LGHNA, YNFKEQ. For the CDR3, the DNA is TGTGCCAGCAGCCTGCGGGAAAAGGCCTACAATGAGCAGTTCTTC. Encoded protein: CASSLREKAYNEQFF.

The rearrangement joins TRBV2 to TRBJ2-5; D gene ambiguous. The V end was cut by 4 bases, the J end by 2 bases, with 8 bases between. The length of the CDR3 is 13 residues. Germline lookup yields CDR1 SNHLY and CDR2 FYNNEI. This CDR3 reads CASSGLDQETQYF. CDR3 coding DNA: TGTGCCAGCAGTGGACTGGATCAAGAGACCCAGTACTTC.

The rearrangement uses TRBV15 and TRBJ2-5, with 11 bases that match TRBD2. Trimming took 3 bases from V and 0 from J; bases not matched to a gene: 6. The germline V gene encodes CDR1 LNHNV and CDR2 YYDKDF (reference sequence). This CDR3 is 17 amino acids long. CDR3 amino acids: CATSSVGTSGYQETQYF. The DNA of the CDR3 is TGTGCCACCAGCAGCGTCGGGACTAGCGGATACCAAGAGACCCAGTACTTC. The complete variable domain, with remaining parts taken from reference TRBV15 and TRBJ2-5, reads DAMVIQNPRYQVTQFGKPVTLSCSQTLNHNVMYWYQQKSSQAPKLLFHYYDKDFNNEADTPDNFQSRRPNTSFCFLDIRSPGLGDTAMYLCATSSVGTSGYQETQYFGPGTRLLVL.

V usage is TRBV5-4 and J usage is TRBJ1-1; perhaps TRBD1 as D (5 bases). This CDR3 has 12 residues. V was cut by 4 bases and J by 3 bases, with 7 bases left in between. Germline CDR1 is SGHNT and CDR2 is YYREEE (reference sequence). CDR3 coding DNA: TGTGCCAGCAGCCGGGGGGACACTGAAGCTTTCTTT. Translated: CASSRGDTEAFF.

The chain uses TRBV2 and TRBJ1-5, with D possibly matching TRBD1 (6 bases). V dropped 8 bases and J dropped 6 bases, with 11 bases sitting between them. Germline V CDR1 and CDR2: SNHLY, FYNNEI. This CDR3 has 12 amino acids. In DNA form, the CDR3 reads TGTGCCAGCGGAGGGGGGGGTCAGCCCCAGCATTTT. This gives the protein CASGGGGQPQHF. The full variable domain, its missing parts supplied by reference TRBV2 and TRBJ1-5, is EPEVTQTPSHQVTQMGQEVILRCVPISNHLYFYWYRQILGQKVEFLVSFYNNEISEKSEIFDDQFSVERPDGSNFTLKIRSTKLEDSAMYFCASGGGGQPQHFGDGTRLSIL.

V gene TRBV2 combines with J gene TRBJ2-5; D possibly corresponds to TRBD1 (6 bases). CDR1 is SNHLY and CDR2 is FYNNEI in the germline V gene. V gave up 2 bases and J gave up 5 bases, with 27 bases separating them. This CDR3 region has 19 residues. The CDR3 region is CASSEYSGVGLGRQETQYF. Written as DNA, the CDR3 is TGTGCCAGCAGTGAATATTCAGGGGTTGGCCTAGGTCGGCAGGAGACCCAGTACTTC.

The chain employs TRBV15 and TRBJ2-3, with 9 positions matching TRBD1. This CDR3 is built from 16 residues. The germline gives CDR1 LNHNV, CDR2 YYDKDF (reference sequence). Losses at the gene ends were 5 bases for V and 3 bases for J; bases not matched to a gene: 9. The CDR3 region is CATSGPGQGDTDTQYF. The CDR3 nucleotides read TGTGCCACCAGCGGACCGGGACAGGGCGATACAGATACGCAGTATTTT. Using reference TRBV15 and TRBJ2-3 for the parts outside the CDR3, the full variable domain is DAMVIQNPRYQVTQFGKPVTLSCSQTLNHNVMYWYQQKSSQAPKLLFHYYDKDFNNEADTPDNFQSRRPNTSFCFLDIRSPGLGDTAMYLCATSGPGQGDTDTQYFGPGTRLTVL.

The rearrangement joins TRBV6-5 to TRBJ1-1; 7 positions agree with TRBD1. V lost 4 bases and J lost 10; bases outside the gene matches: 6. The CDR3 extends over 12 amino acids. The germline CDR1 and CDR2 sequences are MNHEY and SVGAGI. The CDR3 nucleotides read TGTGCCAGCAGTTCAAGACAGGGACGAGCTTTCTTT. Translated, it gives CASSSRQGRAFF.

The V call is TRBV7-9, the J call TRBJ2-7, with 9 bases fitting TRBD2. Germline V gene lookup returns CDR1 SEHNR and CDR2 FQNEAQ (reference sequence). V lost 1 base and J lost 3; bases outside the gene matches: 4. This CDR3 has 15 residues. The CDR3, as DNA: TGTGCCAGCAGCTTAGGCGGGAGGGGGGTCTACGAGCAGTACTTC. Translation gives CASSLGGRGVYEQYF.

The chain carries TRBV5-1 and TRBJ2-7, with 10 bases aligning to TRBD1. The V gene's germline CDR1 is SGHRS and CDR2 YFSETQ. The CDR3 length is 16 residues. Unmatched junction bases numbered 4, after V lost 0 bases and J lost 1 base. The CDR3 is CASSLAGQGVSYEQYF. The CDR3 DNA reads TGCGCCAGCAGCTTGGCCGGACAGGGGGTTTCCTACGAGCAGTACTTC. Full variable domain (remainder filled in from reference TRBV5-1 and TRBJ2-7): KAGVTQTPRYLIKTRGQQVTLSCSPISGHRSVSWYQQTPGQGLQFLFEYFSETQRNKGNFPGRFSGRQFSNSRSEMNVSTLELGDSALYLCASSLAGQGVSYEQYFGPGTRLTVT.

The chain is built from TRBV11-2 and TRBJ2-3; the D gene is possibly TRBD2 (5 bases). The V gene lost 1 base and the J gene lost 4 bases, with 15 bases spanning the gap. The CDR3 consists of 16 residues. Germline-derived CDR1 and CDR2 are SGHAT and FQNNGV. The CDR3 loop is CASSLGVFTRADTQYF. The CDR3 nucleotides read TGTGCCAGCAGCTTAGGAGTCTTTACGAGGGCAGATACGCAGTATTTT.

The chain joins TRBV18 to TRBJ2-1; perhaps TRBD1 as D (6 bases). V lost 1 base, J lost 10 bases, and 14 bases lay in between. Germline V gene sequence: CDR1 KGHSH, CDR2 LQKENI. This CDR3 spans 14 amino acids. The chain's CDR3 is CASSPRTGSREQFF. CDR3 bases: TGTGCCAGCTCACCACGAACAGGGTCGAGGGAGCAGTTCTTC.

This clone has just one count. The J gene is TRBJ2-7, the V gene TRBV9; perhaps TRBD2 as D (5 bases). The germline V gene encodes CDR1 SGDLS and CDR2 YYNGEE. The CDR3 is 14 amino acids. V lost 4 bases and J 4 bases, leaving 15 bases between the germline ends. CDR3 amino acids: CASSPPSGDYEQYF. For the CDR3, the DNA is TGTGCCAGCAGCCCTCCCTCCGGGGATTACGAGCAGTACTTC.

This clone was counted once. CDR3 sequence: CASSQGGQSTGGELFF. For the CDR3, the DNA is TGTGCCAGCAGCCAGGGGGGACAGTCAACGGGCGGGGAGCTGTTTTTT. The rearrangement joins TRBV5-8 to TRBJ2-2; possible D gene TRBD1, 7 bases. The CDR3 has 16 residues. Germline V gene lookup returns CDR1 SGHTS and CDR2 YDEGEE. V lost 4 bases, J lost 7 bases, and 20 bases lay in between. The whole variable domain, remainder taken from reference TRBV5-8 and TRBJ2-2, is EAGVTQSPTHLIKTRGQQATLRCSPISGHTSVYWYQQALGLGLQFLLWYDEGEERNRGNFPPRFSGRQFPNYSSELNVNALELEDSALYLCASSQGGQSTGGELFFGEGSRLTVL.

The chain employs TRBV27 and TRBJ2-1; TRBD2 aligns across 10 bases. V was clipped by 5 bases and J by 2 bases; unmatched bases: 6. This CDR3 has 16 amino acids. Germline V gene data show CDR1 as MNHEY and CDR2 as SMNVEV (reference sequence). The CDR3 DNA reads TGTGCCAGCAGTCCACGGACTAGCGGTGCCTACAATGAGCAGTTCTTC. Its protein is CASSPRTSGAYNEQFF.

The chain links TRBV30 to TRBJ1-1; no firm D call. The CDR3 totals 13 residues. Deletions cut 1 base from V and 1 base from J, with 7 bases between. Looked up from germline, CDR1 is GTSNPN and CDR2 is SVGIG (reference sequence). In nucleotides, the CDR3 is TGTGCCTGGAGTGAACAACCGAACACTGAAGCTTTCTTT. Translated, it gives CAWSEQPNTEAFF.

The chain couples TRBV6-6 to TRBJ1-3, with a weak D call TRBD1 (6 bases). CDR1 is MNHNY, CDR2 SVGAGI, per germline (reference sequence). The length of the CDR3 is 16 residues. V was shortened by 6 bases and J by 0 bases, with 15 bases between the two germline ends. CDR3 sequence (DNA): TGTGCCAGCAGACTGACACGACAGGACTCTGGAAACACCATATATTTT. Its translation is CASRLTRQDSGNTIYF.

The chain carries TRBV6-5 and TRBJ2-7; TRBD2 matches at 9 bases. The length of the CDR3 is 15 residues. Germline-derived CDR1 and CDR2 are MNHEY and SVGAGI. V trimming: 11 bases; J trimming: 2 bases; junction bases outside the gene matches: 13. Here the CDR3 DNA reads TGTGCCCTTGGGCTGACGGGCGGGAGGGCCTACGAGCAGTACTTC. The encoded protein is CALGLTGGRAYEQYF.

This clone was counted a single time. The CDR3 spells CASSLGASSYNEQFF. CDR3 nucleotide sequence: TGTGCCAGCAGCTTGGGGGCAAGCTCCTACAATGAGCAGTTCTTC. The chain recombines TRBV5-4 with TRBJ2-1; D ambiguous. Looked up from germline, CDR1 is SGHNT and CDR2 is YYREEE (reference sequence). The CDR3 loop spans 15 amino acids. The V gene lost 0 bases and the J gene lost 0 bases, with 7 bases spanning the gap. Full variable domain (missing parts from reference TRBV5-4 and TRBJ2-1): ETGVTQSPTHLIKTRGQQVTLRCSSQSGHNTVSWYQQALGQGPQFIFQYYREEENGRGNFPPRFSGLQFPNYSSELNVNALELDDSALYLCASSLGASSYNEQFFGPGTRLTVL.

The CDR3 coding sequence is TGTGCCTCTGGAGGGACAGACTCTGGAAACACCATATATTTT. It specifies CASGGTDSGNTIYF. The rearrangement links TRBV7-6 to TRBJ1-3; TRBD1 aligns across 7 bases. The germline V gene encodes CDR1 SGHVS and CDR2 FNYEAQ. CDR3 size: 14 residues. The V segment lost 11 bases and the J segment 0 bases; nucleotides outside the gene matches: 7.

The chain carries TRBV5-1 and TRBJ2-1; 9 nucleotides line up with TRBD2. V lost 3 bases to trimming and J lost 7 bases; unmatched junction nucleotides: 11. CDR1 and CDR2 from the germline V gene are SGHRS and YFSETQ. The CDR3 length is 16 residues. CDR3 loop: CASSSLTSGYGNEQFF. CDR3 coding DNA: TGCGCCAGCAGCTCGCTGACTAGCGGCTATGGGAATGAGCAGTTCTTC.

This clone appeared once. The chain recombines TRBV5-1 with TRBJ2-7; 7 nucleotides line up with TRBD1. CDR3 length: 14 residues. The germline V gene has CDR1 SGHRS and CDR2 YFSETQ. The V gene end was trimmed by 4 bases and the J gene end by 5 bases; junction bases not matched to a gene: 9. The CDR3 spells CASSPTSTGDEQYF. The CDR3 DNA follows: TGCGCCAGCAGCCCCACCTCTACAGGGGACGAGCAGTACTTC.

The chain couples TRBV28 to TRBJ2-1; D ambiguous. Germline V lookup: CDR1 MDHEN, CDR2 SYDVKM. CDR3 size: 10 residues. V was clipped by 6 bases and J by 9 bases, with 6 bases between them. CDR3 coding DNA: TGTGCCAGCAGGGAGATTGAGCAGTTCTTC. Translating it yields CASREIEQFF.

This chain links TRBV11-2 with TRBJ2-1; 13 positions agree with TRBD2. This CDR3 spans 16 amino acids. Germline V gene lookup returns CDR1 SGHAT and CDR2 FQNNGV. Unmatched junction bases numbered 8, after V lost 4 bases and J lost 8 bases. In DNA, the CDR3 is TGTGCCAGCAGCTGGACCGGGACTAGCGGGAAGGATGAGCAGTTCTTC. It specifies CASSWTGTSGKDEQFF.

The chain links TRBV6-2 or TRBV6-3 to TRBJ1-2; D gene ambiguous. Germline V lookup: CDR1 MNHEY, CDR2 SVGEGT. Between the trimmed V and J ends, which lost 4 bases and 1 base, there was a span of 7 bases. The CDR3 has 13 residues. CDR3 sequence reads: CASSLTINYGYTF. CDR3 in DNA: TGTGCCAGCAGTTTGACAATTAACTATGGCTACACCTTC.

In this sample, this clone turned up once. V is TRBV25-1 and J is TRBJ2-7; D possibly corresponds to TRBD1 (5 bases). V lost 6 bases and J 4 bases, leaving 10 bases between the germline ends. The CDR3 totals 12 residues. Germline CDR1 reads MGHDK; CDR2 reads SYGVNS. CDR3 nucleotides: TGTGCCAGCAGCCTCGACAGATACGAGCAGTACTTC. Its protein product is CASSLDRYEQYF.

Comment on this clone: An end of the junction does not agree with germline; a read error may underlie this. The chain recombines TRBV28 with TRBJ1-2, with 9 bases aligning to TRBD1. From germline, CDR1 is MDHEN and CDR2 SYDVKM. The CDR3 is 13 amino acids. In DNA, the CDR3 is TGTGCCAGCAATTTAGGGACAGGGTACCAGGGCACCTTC. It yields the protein CASNLGTGYQGTF.

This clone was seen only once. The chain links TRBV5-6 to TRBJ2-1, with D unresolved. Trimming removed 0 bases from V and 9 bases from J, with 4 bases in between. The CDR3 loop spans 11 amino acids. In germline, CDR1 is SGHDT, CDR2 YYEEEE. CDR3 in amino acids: CASSLGGEQFF. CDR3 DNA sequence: TGTGCCAGCAGCTTGGGAGGTGAGCAGTTCTTC.

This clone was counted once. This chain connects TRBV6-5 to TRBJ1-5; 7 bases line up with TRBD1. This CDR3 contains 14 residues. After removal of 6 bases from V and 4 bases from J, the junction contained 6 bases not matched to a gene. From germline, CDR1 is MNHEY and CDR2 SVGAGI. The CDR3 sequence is CASSAGQTNQPQHF. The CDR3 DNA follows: TGTGCCAGCAGCGCGGGACAGACAAATCAGCCCCAGCATTTT.